The 12 T cell receptor beta chains presented below share a single source sample, sequenced in a study of CD8 T cells in ankylosing spondylitis. TCRdb reprocessed the 5' RACE reads with MiXCR, giving one entry per CDR3 protein. The table has 290,000 or so distinct CDR3 sequences, roughly 20% seen once. The sequencing sample was made of blood, either unsorted or a sorted T cell fraction (not recorded which). The source is a female donor with ankylosing spondylitis or in good health (not recorded which).

V and J are TRBV10-3 and TRBJ2-3; D is perhaps TRBD2 (6 bases). Trimming pared 2 bases from V and 5 bases from J, leaving 23 bases between. CDR3 length: 18 amino acids. Germline CDR1 reads ENHRY; CDR2 reads SYGVKD. CDR3 coding DNA: TGTGCCATCAGTGAGGGCCCCGTCGGGGGAAGGGAGGTAGATACGCAGTATTTT. Residues: CAISEGPVGGREVDTQYF.

This clonotype was found many times. The CDR3 reads CSAKGPLTDTQYF. The CDR3, as DNA: TGCAGCGCCAAGGGGCCCCTGACAGATACGCAGTATTTT. The rearrangement uses TRBV29-1 and TRBJ2-3; perhaps TRBD1 as D (5 bases). Trimming removed 7 bases at V and 3 bases at J, with 14 bases between. Germline V gene data show CDR1 as SQVTM and CDR2 as ANQGSEA. CDR3 length equals 13 residues.

This clonotype was recorded at least ten times. The chain combines TRBV29-1 with TRBJ1-1; no reliable D call. The CDR3 is made up of 10 amino acids. The V end lost 3 bases, the J end lost 4 bases, and 3 bases lay between the germline ends. Germline loops: CDR1 SQVTM, CDR2 ANQGSEA. CDR3 region: CSVEGTEAFF. The CDR3 coding sequence is TGCAGCGTTGAGGGCACTGAAGCTTTCTTT.

This clonotype was counted only a few times. The chain recombines TRBV12-3 or TRBV12-4 with TRBJ2-6; the D is unclear. The CDR3 has 17 residues. Trimming cost V 3 bases and J 1 base, with 13 bases left between them. Here the CDR3 DNA reads TGTGCCAGCAGTTTTAACTCCCCGACATCTGGGGCCAACGTCCTGACTTTC. This sequence encodes CASSFNSPTSGANVLTF.

The chain couples TRBV4-3 to TRBJ2-3, with D maybe TRBD2 (7 bases). Germline V CDR1 and CDR2: LGHNA, YSLEER. Trimming shortened V by 4 bases and J by 4 bases, and 12 bases separated the two germline ends. The length of the CDR3 is 14 residues. The CDR3 sequence: CASSPGGGPDTQYF. The CDR3 region has the DNA TGCGCCAGCAGCCCAGGCGGGGGCCCAGATACGCAGTATTTT.

V gene TRBV19 combines with J gene TRBJ2-7; D is perhaps TRBD1 (5 bases). From germline, CDR1 is LNHDA and CDR2 SQIVND (reference sequence). The CDR3 length is 14 residues. V was trimmed by 5 bases and J by 4 bases, leaving 15 bases between them. In nucleotides, the CDR3 is TGTGCCAGTAGTGCCGACAGCCGACTTTACGAGCAGTACTTC. Protein sequence: CASSADSRLYEQYF.

The chain is built from TRBV7-8 and TRBJ1-1; weak D call: TRBD1 (5 bases). The CDR3 is made up of 13 amino acids. The V end lost 4 bases, the J end lost 10 bases, and 16 bases lay between the germline ends. Germline loops: CDR1 SGHVS, CDR2 FQNEAQ. As DNA, the CDR3 is TGTGCCAGCAGCTCCCGGGACGTAGGTTTAGCTTTCTTT. It translates to CASSSRDVGLAFF.

In its sample, this clonotype was seen a few times. This chain joins TRBV20-1 and TRBJ1-1; 8 positions agree with TRBD1. The CDR3 totals 14 residues. Germline V CDR1 and CDR2: DFQATT, SNEGSKA (reference sequence). V gave up 6 bases and J gave up 5 bases; unmatched junction bases: 11. In nucleotides, the CDR3 is TGCAGTGCCCCTACGTTTCAGGGGGCAACTGAAGCTTTCTTT. The encoded protein is CSAPTFQGATEAFF.

DNA for the CDR3: TGCAGTGCTAGAGATCCCACGGGAGCAAGCAGCCATGAGCAGTTCTTC. Its translation: CSARDPTGASSHEQFF. This chain links TRBV20-1 with TRBJ2-1, with D tentatively TRBD2 (6 bases). V was trimmed by 0 bases and J by 8 bases, leaving 20 bases between them. There are 16 residues in the CDR3. Germline values: CDR1 DFQATT, CDR2 SNEGSKA (reference sequence).

This chain links TRBV24-1 with TRBJ2-6; 8 positions match TRBD2. This CDR3 has 14 residues. CDR1 and CDR2 (germline): KGHDR, SFDVKD. For the CDR3, the DNA is TGTGCGACTCAGCGGGGGTCCGGGGCCAACGTCCTGACTTTC. Translating gives CATQRGSGANVLTF.

This clonotype was counted many times. The CDR3 loop is CASSLWTSGNQETQYF. CDR3 nucleotide sequence: TGTGCCAGCAGCCTCTGGACTAGCGGGAATCAAGAGACCCAGTACTTC. The rearrangement uses TRBV4-2 and TRBJ2-5; 12 positions agree with TRBD2. With 4 bases clipped from V and 2 bases from J, the junction kept 5 bases outside the gene matches. The CDR3 totals 16 residues. Germline V gene data show CDR1 as LGHNA and CDR2 as YNFKEQ.

This clonotype has only a few counts. CDR3 residues: CSVDIGQFNYGYTF. The CDR3 region has the DNA TGCAGCGTTGACATCGGACAGTTTAACTATGGCTACACCTTC. The V gene is TRBV29-1, the J gene TRBJ1-2; a possible D gene is TRBD1 (6 bases). The germline CDR1 and CDR2 sequences are SQVTM and ANQGSEA. The CDR3 runs 14 residues. V lost 3 bases and J 1 base, leaving 12 bases between the germline ends.